This record looks at one T cell receptor beta chain sequence and its context. Its antigen is unknown. V was pared by 0 bases and J by 3 bases, with 17 bases between. The CDR3 is 17 residues long. The germline V gene encodes CDR1 MGHRA and CDR2 YSYEKL. The sample originates from a study of OX40 agonist ivuxolimab in advanced cancers. Regarding the study as a whole: The study observed clonal expansion of CD4+ and CD8+ blood T cells by week 6 at 0.1 to 3.0 mg/kg.

Some clones are missing from TCRdb's copy, which holds only in-frame ones; the method was immunoSEQ multiplex PCR. The repertoire holds over 75,000 clones, with roughly 88% as singletons. Sequencing used CD4+ or CD8+ T cells sorted from blood, obtained in a trial of the OX40 agonist ivuxolimab. The chain combines TRBV4-1 with TRBJ2-5; no clear D. This TCR was sampled from an adult with an advanced solid tumor such as melanoma, head and neck, liver or kidney cancer. The CDR3 protein is CASSQDARTVRKETQYF. For the CDR3, the DNA is TGCGCCAGCAGCCAAGACGCACGGACGGTACGAAAAGAGACCCAGTACTTC.